This T cell receptor (beta chain) comes out of a study of blood T cell repertoires in COVID-19. Study context: There were acute and convalescent COVID-19 samples, and they came from the United States, Italy and Spain. The cDNA or gDNA used as material had been derived from T cells, B-cell-depleted T cells, or PBMCs.

Per the original data handling: Reference gene primer amplification in the assay estimated nucleated cell counts. Only in-frame clones appear in the TCRdb table, and some are missing; sequencing was by immunoSEQ multiplex PCR. The V and J calls and clone size are taken from that table; D and trimming were inferred from the DNA. The sample shows 45,000 to 70,000 clones, roughly four fifths of them seen only once. CDR1 is LNHDA and CDR2 is SQIVND in the germline V gene (reference sequence). Trimming removed 5 bases from V and 4 bases from J, with 8 bases in between. This CDR3 has 13 residues. This clonotype was sampled from a woman over 75 with acute or convalescent COVID-19. Sequences were obtained from peripheral blood. This chain links TRBV19 with TRBJ2-2, with D possibly matching TRBD2 (5 bases). This CDR3 reads CASSGLFTGELFF. The CDR3 DNA sequence: TGTGCCAGTAGTGGACTTTTCACCGGGGAGCTGTTTTTT.